The present T cell receptor (beta chain) was sequenced within a study of cytomegalovirus exposure and HLA in healthy donors. Only in-frame clones appear in the TCRdb table, and some are missing; sequencing was by immunoSEQ multiplex PCR. The sample has hundreds of thousands of clones, about nine tenths seen once. The J segment lost 1 base and the V segment lost 6 bases, leaving 2 bases of the junction unmatched. CDR1 SNHLY and CDR2 FYNNEI come from the germline V gene. The CDR3 is 14 residues long. This clone showed up just a few times. Sequencing was performed on PBMCs. The chain employs TRBV2 and TRBJ2-7; 11 positions agree with TRBD2. This TCR came from a woman aged 18 to 35 in good health and CMV-seropositive. CDR3: CASSRLAGSYEQYF. Here the CDR3 DNA reads TGTGCCAGCAGCCGACTAGCGGGATCCTACGAGCAGTACTTC.